The sample holds a few counts of the clone carrying this TCR beta chain. Per the germline V gene, CDR1 is SGHTA and CDR2 is FQGTGA. Trimming took 5 bases from V and 4 from J, leaving 11 bases between them. The CDR3 runs 14 residues. The sample originates from a study of CD8+ T cells in alopecia areata. Following RNA extraction, reverse transcription yielded cDNA that acted as the sequencing template. The table came from immunoSEQ multiplex PCR; TCRdb's copy has only in-frame clones and leaves some out. In the table there are 150,000 to 200,000 clones, about 71% of which are singletons. Treatment described: oral pan-JAK inhibitor, 5-10 mg twice daily.

The rearrangement uses TRBV7-3 and TRBJ2-2; D gene uncertain. The TCR was taken from a human donor with alopecia areata. The starting material was CD4+ T cells sorted from blood, obtained at week 4, from a patient treated with tofacitinib. CDR3 nucleotides: TGTGCCAGCAGCCCCACGGCCGCCACCGGGGAGCTGTTTTTT. This sequence encodes CASSPTAATGELFF. The entire variable domain, with the rest obtained from reference TRBV7-3 and TRBJ2-2, is as follows: GAGVSQTPSNKVTEKGKYVELRCDPISGHTALYWYRQSLGQGPEFLIYFQGTGAADDSGLPNDRFFAVRPEGSVSTLKIQRTERGDSAVYLCASSPTAATGELFFGEGSRLTVL.